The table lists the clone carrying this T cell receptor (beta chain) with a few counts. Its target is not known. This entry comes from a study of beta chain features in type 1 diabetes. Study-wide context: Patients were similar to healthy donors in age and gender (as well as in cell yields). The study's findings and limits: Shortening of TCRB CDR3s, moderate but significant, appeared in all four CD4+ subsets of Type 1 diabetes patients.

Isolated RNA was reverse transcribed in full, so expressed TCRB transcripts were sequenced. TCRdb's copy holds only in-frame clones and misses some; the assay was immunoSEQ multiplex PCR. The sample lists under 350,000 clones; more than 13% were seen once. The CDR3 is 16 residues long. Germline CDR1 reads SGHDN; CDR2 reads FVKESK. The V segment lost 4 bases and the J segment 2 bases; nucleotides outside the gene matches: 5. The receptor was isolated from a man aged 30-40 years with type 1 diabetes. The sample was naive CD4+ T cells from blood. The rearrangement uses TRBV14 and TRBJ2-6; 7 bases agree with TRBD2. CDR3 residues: CASSPWGGPGANVLTF. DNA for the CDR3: TGTGCCAGCAGCCCTTGGGGGGGACCTGGGGCCAACGTCCTGACTTTC.